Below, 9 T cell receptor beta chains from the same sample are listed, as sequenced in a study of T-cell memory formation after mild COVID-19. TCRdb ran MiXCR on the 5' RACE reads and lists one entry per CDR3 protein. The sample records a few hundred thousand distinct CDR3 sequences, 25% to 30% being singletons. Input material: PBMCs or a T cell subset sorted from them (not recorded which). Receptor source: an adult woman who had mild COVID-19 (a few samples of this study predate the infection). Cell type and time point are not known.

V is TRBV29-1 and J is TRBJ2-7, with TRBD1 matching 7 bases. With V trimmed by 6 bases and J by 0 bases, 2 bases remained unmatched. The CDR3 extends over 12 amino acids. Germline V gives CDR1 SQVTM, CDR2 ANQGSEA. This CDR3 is CSVGQDSYEQYF. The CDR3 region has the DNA TGCAGCGTCGGACAGGACTCCTACGAGCAGTACTTC.

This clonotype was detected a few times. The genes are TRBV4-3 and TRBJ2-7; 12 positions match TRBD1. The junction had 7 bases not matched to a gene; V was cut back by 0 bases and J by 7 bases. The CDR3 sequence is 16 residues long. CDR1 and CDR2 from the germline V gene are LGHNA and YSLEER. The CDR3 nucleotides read TGCGCCAGCAGCCAAGATAAAGGGACAGGGGGCTGGGAGCAGTACTTC. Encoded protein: CASSQDKGTGGWEQYF.

The CDR3 protein is CASSLLAGVYQETQYF. In nucleotides, the CDR3 is TGTGCCAGCAGCTTATTAGCGGGGGTGTACCAAGAGACCCAGTACTTC. The chain carries TRBV7-3 and TRBJ2-5; TRBD2 matches at 9 bases. The CDR3 consists of 16 residues. Trimming cost V 2 bases and J 0 bases; bases outside gene matches: 4. In germline, CDR1 is SGHTA, CDR2 FQGTGA.

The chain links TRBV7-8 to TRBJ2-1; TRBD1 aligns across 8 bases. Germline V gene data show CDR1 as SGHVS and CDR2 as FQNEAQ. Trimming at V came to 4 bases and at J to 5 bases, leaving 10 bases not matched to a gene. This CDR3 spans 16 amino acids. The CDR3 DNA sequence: TGTGCCAGCAGCTCGGCTTTACACAGGGGGGACAATGAGCAGTTCTTC. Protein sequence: CASSSALHRGDNEQFF.

The CDR3 loop is CASSLGVWGVGRSAQHF. The DNA of the CDR3 is TGTGCCAGCAGCTTGGGCGTCTGGGGGGTCGGCAGGTCGGCCCAGCATTTT. V and J are TRBV5-6 and TRBJ1-5, with D maybe TRBD1 (5 bases). The V gene's germline CDR1 is SGHDT and CDR2 YYEEEE. V shed 0 bases and J shed 11 bases, with 24 bases lying between them. This CDR3 contains 17 residues.

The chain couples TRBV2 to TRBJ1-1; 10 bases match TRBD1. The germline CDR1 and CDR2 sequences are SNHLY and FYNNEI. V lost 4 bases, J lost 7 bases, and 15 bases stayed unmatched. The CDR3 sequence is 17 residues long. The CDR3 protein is CASSVSRDRGPFGEAFF. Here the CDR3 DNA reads TGTGCCAGCAGTGTGTCCCGGGACAGGGGACCTTTCGGTGAAGCTTTCTTT. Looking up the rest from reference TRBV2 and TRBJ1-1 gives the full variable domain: EPEVTQTPSHQVTQMGQEVILRCVPISNHLYFYWYRQILGQKVEFLVSFYNNEISEKSEIFDDQFSVERPDGSNFTLKIRSTKLEDSAMYFCASSVSRDRGPFGEAFFGQGTRLTVV.

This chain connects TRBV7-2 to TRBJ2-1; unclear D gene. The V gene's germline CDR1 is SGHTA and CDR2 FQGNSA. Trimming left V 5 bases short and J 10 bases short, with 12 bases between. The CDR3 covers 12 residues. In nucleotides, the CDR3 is TGTGCCAGCAGCACTCCTAGAGGCGAGCAGTTCTTC. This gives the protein CASSTPRGEQFF. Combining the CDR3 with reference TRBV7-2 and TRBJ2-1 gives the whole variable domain GAGVSQSPSNKVTEKGKDVELRCDPISGHTALYWYRQSLGQGLEFLIYFQGNSAPDKSGLPSDRFSAERTGGSVSTLTIQRTQQEDSAVYLCASSTPRGEQFFGPGTRLTVL.

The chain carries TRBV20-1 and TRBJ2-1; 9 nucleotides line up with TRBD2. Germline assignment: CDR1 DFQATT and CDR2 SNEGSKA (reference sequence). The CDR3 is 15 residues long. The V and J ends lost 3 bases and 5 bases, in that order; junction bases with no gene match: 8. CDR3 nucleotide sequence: TGCAGTGCTAGCCTCCTAGCGGGGTTTAACAATGAGCAGTTCTTC. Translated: CSASLLAGFNNEQFF.

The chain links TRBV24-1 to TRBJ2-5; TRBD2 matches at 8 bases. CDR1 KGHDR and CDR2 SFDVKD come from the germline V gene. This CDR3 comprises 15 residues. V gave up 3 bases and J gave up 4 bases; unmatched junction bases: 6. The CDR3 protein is CATSDPSRGGETQYF. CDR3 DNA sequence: TGTGCCACCAGTGATCCATCTCGGGGGGGAGAGACCCAGTACTTC.